A selection of T cell receptor beta chains follows, all from one sample in a study of OX40 agonist ivuxolimab in advanced cancers. TCRdb's copy holds only in-frame clones and misses some; the assay was immunoSEQ multiplex PCR. Among 60,000 to 85,000 clones, over 80% were seen once, and the ten largest hold 8.5% to 9%. This material consisted of CD4+ or CD8+ T cells sorted from blood, taken in a trial of the OX40 agonist ivuxolimab. All receptors come from an adult with an advanced solid tumor such as melanoma, head and neck, liver or kidney cancer. The CDR3 runs from the conserved cysteine through the conserved F or W. The D gene is left open where the match is weak. Not every row has a clone size; where given, it reads once, few, many or a size class.

CDR3 length: 14; V gene: TRBV10-3; J gene: TRBJ2-1; clone size: NA; D gene: NA; CDR3 protein: CAISDGGTYNEQFF; CDR3 DNA: TGTGCCATCAGTGACGGCGGAACATACAATGAGCAGTTCTTC
CDR3 length: 13; V gene: TRBV7-9; J gene: TRBJ2-5; clone size: once; D gene: NA; CDR3 protein: CASSFKGRETQYF; CDR3 DNA: TGTGCCAGCAGCTTCAAGGGCAGGGAGACCCAGTACTTC
CDR3 length: 16; V gene: TRBV5-8; J gene: TRBJ2-7; clone size: NA; D gene: NA; CDR3 protein: CASSARGGPFAYEQYF; CDR3 DNA: TGTGCCAGCAGCGCCAGGGGTGGCCCCTTTGCTTACGAGCAGTACTTC
CDR3 length: 16; V gene: TRBV4-2; J gene: TRBJ2-3; clone size: NA; D gene: TRBD2; CDR3 protein: CASSPSGGTSTDTQYF; CDR3 DNA: TGTGCCAGCAGCCCTAGCGGGGGGACTAGCACAGATACGCAGTATTTT
CDR3 length: 16; V gene: TRBV15; J gene: TRBJ2-7; clone size: NA; D gene: NA; CDR3 protein: CATSRALRPPDYEQYF; CDR3 DNA: TGTGCCACCAGCCGGGCTCTCCGGCCCCCGGACTACGAGCAGTACTTC
CDR3 length: 16; V gene: TRBV5-4; J gene: TRBJ2-3; clone size: NA; D gene: TRBD1; CDR3 protein: CASSLVGTGRFYTQYF; CDR3 DNA: TGTGCCAGCAGCTTGGTTGGGACAGGGCGGTTTTATACGCAGTATTTT
CDR3 length: 10; V gene: TRBV29-1; J gene: TRBJ2-3; clone size: NA; D gene: NA; CDR3 protein: CSVVGDTQYF; CDR3 DNA: TGCAGCGTTGTGGGAGATACGCAGTATTTT
CDR3 length: 15; V gene: TRBV5-1; J gene: TRBJ2-7; clone size: NA; D gene: TRBD1; CDR3 protein: CASSLQGARTYEQYF; CDR3 DNA: TGCGCCAGCAGCCTCCAGGGGGCGCGTACTTACGAGCAGTACTTC
CDR3 length: 16; V gene: TRBV4-3; J gene: TRBJ2-7; clone size: NA; D gene: NA; CDR3 protein: CASSQEQGGFSYEQYF; CDR3 DNA: TGCGCCAGCAGCCAAGAACAGGGGGGGTTCTCCTACGAGCAGTACTTC
CDR3 length: 18; V gene: TRBV7-8; J gene: TRBJ2-1; clone size: once; D gene: TRBD2; CDR3 protein: CASSPGTSGGASYNEQFF; CDR3 DNA: TGTGCCAGCAGCCCAGGGACTAGCGGGGGGGCCTCCTACAATGAGCAGTTCTTC
CDR3 length: 16; V gene: TRBV5-1; J gene: TRBJ2-3; clone size: NA; D gene: TRBD1; CDR3 protein: CASRDDRGGHTDTQYF; CDR3 DNA: TGCGCCAGCAGGGACGACAGGGGGGGCCACACAGATACGCAGTATTTT